Here is one T cell receptor beta chain with its context. As yet, its antigen is unknown. This entry belongs to a study of cytomegalovirus exposure and HLA in healthy donors. Study-level background: T cells numbering about 180 million yielded some 100 million unique TCR beta sequences in an earlier analysis.

The germline gives CDR1 KGHSH, CDR2 LQKENI. This CDR3 region has 15 residues. After removal of 2 bases from V and 2 bases from J, the junction contained 4 bases not matched to a gene. Amplification used 60 Vbeta primers and 13 Jbeta primers. Here immunoSEQ multiplex PCR was the method, and the copy in TCRdb shows in-frame clones only, minus some. The table shows 120,000 or so clones, with 60% to 85% occurring only once. Study outcomes and limitations: In vitro work confirmed that three CMV-associated chains recognize CMV antigens. About 87% or about 30% of the time was how often most TCR beta V segments were productive, according to an earlier analysis. For TCR beta chains, V- and J-gene trimming was later linked to a missense DCLRE1C variant.

The sequence was collected from a female donor in good health and CMV-seronegative. The material sequenced was PBMCs. The rearrangement links TRBV18 to TRBJ2-7; 9 bases are shared with TRBD2. The CDR3: CASSPNSGGTYEQYF. The CDR3 DNA follows: TGTGCCAGCTCACCAAATAGCGGGGGTACCTACGAGCAGTACTTC.